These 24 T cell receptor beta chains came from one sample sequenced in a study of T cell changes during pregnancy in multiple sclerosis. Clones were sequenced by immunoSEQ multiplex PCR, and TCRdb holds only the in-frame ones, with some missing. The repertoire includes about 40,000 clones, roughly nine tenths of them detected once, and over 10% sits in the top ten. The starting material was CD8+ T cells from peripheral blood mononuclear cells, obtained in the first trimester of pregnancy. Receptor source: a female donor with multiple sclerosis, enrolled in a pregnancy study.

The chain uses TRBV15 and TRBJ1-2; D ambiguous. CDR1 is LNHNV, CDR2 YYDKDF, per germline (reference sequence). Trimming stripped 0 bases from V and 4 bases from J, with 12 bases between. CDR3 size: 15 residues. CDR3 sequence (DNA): TGTGCCACCAGCAGAGATGATCAGGCCCTCTATGGCTACACCTTC. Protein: CATSRDDQALYGYTF. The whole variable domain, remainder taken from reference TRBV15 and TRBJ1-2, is DAMVIQNPRYQVTQFGKPVTLSCSQTLNHNVMYWYQQKSSQAPKLLFHYYDKDFNNEADTPDNFQSRRPNTSFCFLDIRSPGLGDTAMYLCATSRDDQALYGYTFGSGTRLTVV.

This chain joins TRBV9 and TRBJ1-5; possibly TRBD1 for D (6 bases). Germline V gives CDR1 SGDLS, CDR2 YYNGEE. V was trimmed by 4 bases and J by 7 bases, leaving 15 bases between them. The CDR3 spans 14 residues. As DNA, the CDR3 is TGTGCCAGCAGCTCAGGGGAAAGAGGACAGCCCCAGCATTTT. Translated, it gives CASSSGERGQPQHF.

CDR3 region: CASRHSGGARDEQYF. The CDR3 DNA reads as TGTGCCAGCAGGCATAGCGGGGGGGCGAGGGACGAGCAGTACTTC. The chain links TRBV13 to TRBJ2-7; 11 bases line up with TRBD2. V shed 6 bases, J shed 5 bases, and the junction held 9 bases outside the gene matches. Germline CDR1 reads PRHDT; CDR2 reads FYEKMQ (reference sequence). This CDR3 spans 15 amino acids.

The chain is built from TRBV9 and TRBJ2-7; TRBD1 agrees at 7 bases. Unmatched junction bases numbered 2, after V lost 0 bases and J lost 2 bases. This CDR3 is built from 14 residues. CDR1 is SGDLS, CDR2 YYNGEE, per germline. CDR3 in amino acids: CASSVEGGPYEQYF. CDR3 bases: TGTGCCAGCAGCGTAGAAGGGGGCCCCTACGAGCAGTACTTC.

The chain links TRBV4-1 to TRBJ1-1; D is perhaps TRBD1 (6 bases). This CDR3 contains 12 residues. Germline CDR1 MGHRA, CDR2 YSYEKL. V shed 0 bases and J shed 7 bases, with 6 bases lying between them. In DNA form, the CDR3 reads TGCGCCAGCAGCCAAGACAGGGGTGAAGCTTTCTTT. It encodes CASSQDRGEAFF.

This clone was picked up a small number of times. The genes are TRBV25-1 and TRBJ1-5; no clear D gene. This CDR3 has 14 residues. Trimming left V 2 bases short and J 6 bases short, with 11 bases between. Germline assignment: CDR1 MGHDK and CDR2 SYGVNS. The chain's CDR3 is CASSEGSYTQPQHF. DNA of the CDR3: TGTGCCAGCAGTGAAGGTTCGTACACTCAGCCCCAGCATTTT.

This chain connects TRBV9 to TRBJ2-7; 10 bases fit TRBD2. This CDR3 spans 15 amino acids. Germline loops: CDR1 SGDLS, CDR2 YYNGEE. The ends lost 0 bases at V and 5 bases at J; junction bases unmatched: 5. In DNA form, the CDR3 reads TGTGCCAGCAGCGTAGGAAGCGGGGGGGCTCACGAGCAGTACTTC. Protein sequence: CASSVGSGGAHEQYF. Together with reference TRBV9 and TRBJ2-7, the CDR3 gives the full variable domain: DSGVTQTPKHLITATGQRVTLRCSPRSGDLSVYWYQQSLDQGLQFLIQYYNGEERAKGNILERFSAQQFPDLHSELNLSSLELGDSALYFCASSVGSGGAHEQYFGPGTRLTVT.

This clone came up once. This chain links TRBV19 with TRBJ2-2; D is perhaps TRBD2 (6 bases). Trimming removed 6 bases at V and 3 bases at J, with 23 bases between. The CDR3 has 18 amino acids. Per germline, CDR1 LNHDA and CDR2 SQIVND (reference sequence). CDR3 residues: CASSPLGGEGTYTGELFF. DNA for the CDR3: TGTGCCAGTAGCCCCTTAGGAGGGGAAGGAACTTACACCGGGGAGCTGTTTTTT.

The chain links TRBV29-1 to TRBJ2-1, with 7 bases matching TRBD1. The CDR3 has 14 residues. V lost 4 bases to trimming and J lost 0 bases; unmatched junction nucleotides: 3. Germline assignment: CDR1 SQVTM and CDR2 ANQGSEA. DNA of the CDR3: TGCAGCGTTGGGAGACAGGGCTCCTACAATGAGCAGTTCTTC. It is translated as CSVGRQGSYNEQFF.

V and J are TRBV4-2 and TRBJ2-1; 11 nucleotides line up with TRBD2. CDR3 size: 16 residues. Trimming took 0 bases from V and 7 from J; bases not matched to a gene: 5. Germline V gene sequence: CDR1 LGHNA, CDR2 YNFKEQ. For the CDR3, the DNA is TGTGCCAGCAGCCAAGAAGATAGCGGGGGGGCTAATGAGCAGTTCTTC. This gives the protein CASSQEDSGGANEQFF.

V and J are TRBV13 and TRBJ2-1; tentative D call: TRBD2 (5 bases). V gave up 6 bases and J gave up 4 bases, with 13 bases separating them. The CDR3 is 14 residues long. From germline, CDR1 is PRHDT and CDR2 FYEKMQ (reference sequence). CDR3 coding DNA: TGTGCCAGCAGGAGGGCTGACGGATACAATGAGCAGTTCTTC. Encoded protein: CASRRADGYNEQFF.

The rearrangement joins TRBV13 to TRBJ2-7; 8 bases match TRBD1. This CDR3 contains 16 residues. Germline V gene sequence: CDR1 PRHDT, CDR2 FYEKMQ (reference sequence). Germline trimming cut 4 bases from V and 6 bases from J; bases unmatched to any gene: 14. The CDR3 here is CASSSPVSGQGVEQYF. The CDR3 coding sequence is TGTGCCAGCAGCTCCCCCGTTTCTGGACAGGGCGTCGAGCAGTACTTC.

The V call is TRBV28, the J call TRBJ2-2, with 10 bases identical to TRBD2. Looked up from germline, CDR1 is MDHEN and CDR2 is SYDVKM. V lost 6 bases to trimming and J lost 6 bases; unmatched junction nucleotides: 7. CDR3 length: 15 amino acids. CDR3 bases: TGTGCCAGCAGCCTAGCGGGGGTAGACGCCGGGGAGCTGTTTTTT. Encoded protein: CASSLAGVDAGELFF.

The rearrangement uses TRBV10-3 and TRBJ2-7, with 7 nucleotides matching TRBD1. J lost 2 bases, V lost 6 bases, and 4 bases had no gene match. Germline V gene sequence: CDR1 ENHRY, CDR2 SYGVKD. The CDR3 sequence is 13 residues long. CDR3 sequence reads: CAIRVGTAYEQYF. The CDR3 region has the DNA TGTGCCATCAGGGTCGGGACAGCCTACGAGCAGTACTTC.

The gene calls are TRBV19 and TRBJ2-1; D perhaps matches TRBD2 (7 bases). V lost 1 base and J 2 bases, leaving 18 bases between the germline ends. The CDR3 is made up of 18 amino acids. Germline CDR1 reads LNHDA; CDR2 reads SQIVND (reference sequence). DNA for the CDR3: TGTGCCAGTAGTATAGGGGGGGGACGGGGGGCCACCTACAATGAGCAGTTCTTC. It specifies CASSIGGGRGATYNEQFF.

The CDR3 here is CASSLVSSYQQETQYF. As DNA, the CDR3 is TGTGCCAGCAGTTTAGTATCTAGTTATCAGCAAGAGACCCAGTACTTC. This sequence joins TRBV27 and TRBJ2-5; no firm D call. The ends were cut back, 2 bases at V and 2 bases at J, with 15 bases in the middle. The CDR3 has 16 residues. The V gene's germline CDR1 is MNHEY and CDR2 SMNVEV (reference sequence).

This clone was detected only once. Written as DNA, the CDR3 is TGTGCCAGCAGCTTGCAGGGTCTCGACGAGCAGTACTTC. This sequence encodes CASSLQGLDEQYF. The rearrangement joins TRBV7-6 to TRBJ2-7, with D tentatively TRBD1 (5 bases). V lost 3 bases, J lost 5 bases, and 11 bases lay in between. Germline values: CDR1 SGHVS, CDR2 FNYEAQ. The CDR3 is 13 amino acids.

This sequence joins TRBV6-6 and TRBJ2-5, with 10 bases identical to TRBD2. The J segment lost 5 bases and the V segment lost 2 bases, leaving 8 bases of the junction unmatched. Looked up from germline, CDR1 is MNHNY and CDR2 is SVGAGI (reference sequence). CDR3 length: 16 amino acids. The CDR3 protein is CASSYTGTSESETQYF. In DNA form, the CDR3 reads TGTGCCAGCAGTTACACAGGGACTAGCGAATCGGAGACCCAGTACTTC.

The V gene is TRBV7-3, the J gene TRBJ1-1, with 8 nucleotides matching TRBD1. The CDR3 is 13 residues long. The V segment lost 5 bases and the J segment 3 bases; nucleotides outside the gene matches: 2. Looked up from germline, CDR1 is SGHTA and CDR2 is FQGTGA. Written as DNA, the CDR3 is TGTGCCAGCAGCACAGGGGGGTACACTGAAGCTTTCTTT. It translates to CASSTGGYTEAFF.

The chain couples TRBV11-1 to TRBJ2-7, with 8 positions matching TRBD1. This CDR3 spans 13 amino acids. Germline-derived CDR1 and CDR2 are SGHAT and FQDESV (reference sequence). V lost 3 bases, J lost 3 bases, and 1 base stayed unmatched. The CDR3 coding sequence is TGTGCCAGCAGCTTCGACAGGGGCTACGAGCAGTACTTC. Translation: CASSFDRGYEQYF. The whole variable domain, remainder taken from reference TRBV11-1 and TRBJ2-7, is EAEVAQSPRYKITEKSQAVAFWCDPISGHATLYWYRQILGQGPELLVQFQDESVVDDSQLPKDRFSAERLKGVDSTLKIQPAELGDSAMYLCASSFDRGYEQYFGPGTRLTVT.

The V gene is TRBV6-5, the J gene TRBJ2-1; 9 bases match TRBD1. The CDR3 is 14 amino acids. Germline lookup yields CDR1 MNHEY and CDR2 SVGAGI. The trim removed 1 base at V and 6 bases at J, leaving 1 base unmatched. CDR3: CASSYWTGVNEQFF. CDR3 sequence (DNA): TGTGCCAGCAGTTACTGGACAGGGGTCAATGAGCAGTTCTTC.

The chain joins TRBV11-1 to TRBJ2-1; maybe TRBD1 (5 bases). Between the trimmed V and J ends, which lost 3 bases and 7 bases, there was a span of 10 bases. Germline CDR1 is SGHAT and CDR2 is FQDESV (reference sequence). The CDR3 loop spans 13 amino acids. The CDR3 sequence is CASSLTVRNEQFF. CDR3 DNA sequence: TGTGCCAGCAGCTTGACAGTTCGGAATGAGCAGTTCTTC.

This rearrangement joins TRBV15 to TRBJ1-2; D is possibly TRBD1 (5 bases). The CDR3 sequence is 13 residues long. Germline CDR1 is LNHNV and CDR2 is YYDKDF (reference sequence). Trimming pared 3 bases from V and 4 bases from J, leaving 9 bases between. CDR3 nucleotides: TGTGCCACCAGCAGGGACACCCTCTATGGCTACACCTTC. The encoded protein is CATSRDTLYGYTF.

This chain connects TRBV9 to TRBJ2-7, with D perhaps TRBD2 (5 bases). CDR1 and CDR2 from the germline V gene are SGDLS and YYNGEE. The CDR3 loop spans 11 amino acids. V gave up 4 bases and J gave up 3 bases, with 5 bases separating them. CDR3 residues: CASSRDYEQYF. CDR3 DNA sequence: TGTGCCAGCAGCCGGGACTACGAGCAGTACTTC.